The clone carrying this T cell receptor beta chain was observed a few times. Its specificity is not known. The hyperthyroidism was newly diagnosed and had lasted under 2 months; the patients were aged 18 to 65. Together with thyroid ultrasound, orbital computed tomography, serum thyroxine and TRAb, clinical symptoms were used for diagnoses. This specimen belongs to a study of T cells in Graves' hyperthyroidism and ophthalmopathy. The TCR beta CDR3 regions underwent amplification using RNA transcripts as the source. Primed by the HTBI set, a first-round RT-PCR was run on the TCR CDR3. In TCRdb, the multiplex PCR reads were re-called with MiXCR into one record per CDR3 protein. Of roughly 800,000 distinct CDR3 sequences in the sample, around 38% were seen once. Study findings and constraints: Most thyroid clonotypes expanded above 0.001 were also detected in blood. A model built on 13 V-J features separated ophthalmopathy from stable hyperthyroidism.

Material: blood. The TCR sequence derives from a man younger than 35 with Graves' hyperthyroidism.

The CDR3 coding sequence is TGTGCCAGTACTTGGAGGGGACTTTCGAACACTGAAGCTTTCTTT. This translates into CASTWRGLSNTEAFF. V usage is TRBV19 and J usage is TRBJ1-1, with D possibly matching TRBD1 (5 bases). Germline assignment: CDR1 LNHDA and CDR2 SQIVND (reference sequence). The CDR3 totals 15 residues. Trimming stripped 7 bases from V and 1 base from J, with 16 bases between.